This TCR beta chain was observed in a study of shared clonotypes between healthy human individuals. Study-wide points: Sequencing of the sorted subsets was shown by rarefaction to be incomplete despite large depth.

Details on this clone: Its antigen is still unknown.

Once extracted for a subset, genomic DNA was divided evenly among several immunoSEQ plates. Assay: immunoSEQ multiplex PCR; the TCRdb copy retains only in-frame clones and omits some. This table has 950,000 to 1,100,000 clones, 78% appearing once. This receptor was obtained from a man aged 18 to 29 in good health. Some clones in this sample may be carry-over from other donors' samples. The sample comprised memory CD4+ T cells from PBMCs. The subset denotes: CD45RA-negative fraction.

CDR3 amino acids: CASSYSDSYEKLFF. DNA of the CDR3: TGTGCCAGCAGTTACTCCGACAGTTATGAAAAACTGTTTTTT. The chain couples TRBV6-5 to TRBJ1-4; D may be TRBD1 (5 bases). Trimming stripped 0 bases from V and 6 bases from J, with 8 bases between. The CDR3 loop spans 14 amino acids. In germline, CDR1 is MNHEY, CDR2 SVGAGI.